This T cell receptor beta chain is drawn from a study of blood T cell repertoires in COVID-19. Participants' own reports of clinical history determined their cohort assignment. This CDR3 is 14 amino acids long. Germline-derived CDR1 and CDR2 are SGDLS and YYNGEE. The ends were cut back, 0 bases at V and 2 bases at J, with 7 bases in the middle. Assay used: immunoSEQ multiplex PCR; TCRdb lists only in-frame clones, some missing. Here the sample spans fewer than 250,000 clones, roughly 88% being singletons. The chain combines TRBV9 with TRBJ2-3, with a tentative D call TRBD2 (6 bases). Sequencing was performed on PBMCs or T cells enriched from blood (not recorded which). The source of this sequence is a woman between 50 and 59 years old with acute COVID-19. The CDR3 sequence: CASSVAGDTDTQYF. CDR3 nucleotides: TGTGCCAGCAGCGTAGCGGGGGACACAGATACGCAGTATTTT.